This T cell receptor beta chain is drawn from a study of CD4+ T cells in melanoma (dated 2022 in TCRdb). Broadly, across the study: Neoantigen-specific CD4+ T cells in human melanoma were investigated in the study. The full study reports these points: The report described a correlation between neoantigen-specific CD4+ T cells and the function of CD8+ T cells, macrophages and B cells. Neoantigen-specific CD4+ T cells in melanoma were reported to have a range of differentiation states.

Patients with melanoma were used as donors. V loses 4 bases of germline sequence and J loses 3 bases, and the interval between the two ends is 3 bases. Sequences LNHDA (CDR1) and SQIVND (CDR2) are obtained from the germline V gene (reference sequence). The CDR3 measures 11 amino acids from cysteine to phenylalanine. The kept DNA is CDR3 alone, 33 bases in frame from the first base. In its sample, this clone was seen many times. Its cognate antigen has yet to be identified. The input lacks base qualities; no much larger clone sits a single base away. The library was produced with the immunoSEQ multiplex PCR assay. TCRdb mirrors the immuneACCESS table, restricted to in-frame sequences. Some clones are absent from its copies; in checked studies, under half trace to an unresolved V gene, and the reason for the others is unknown. A total of tens of thousands of clones appear in this sample, almost 70% of them only once. Jointly, the top ten make up 4.5% to 6% of the sample.

The sample comprised tumor tissue. The sequence came from a human donor with melanoma. The chain joins TRBV19 to TRBJ1-2, with the identity of the D gene unclear. The DNA sequence is given as TGTGCCAGTAGTACCTACTATGGCTACACCTTC. This translates into CASSTYYGYTF.